The 19 T cell receptor beta chains reported below all come from one sample, sequenced in a study of T cells in women clearing cervical HPV infection. Method: immunoSEQ multiplex PCR; TCRdb's copy keeps in-frame clones and lacks some. This sample lists roughly 42,000 clones; its ten largest clones have approximately 4.8%. Specimen: blood buffy coat. These receptors originate from a woman between 18 and 75 years old with a cervical HPV16 infection that either progressed to CIN3+ or cleared (not recorded which).

On this clone: The CDR3 end is not reached by the read, which stops 3 residues before it; the germline J gene fills it in. J is TRBJ2-5 and V is TRBV2; 7 nucleotides line up with TRBD2. The CDR3 is 15 residues long. V lost 3 bases to trimming and J lost 5 bases; unmatched junction nucleotides: 9. Germline V CDR1 and CDR2: SNHLY, FYNNEI. The covered CDR3 bases are TGTGCCAGCAGTGACCTTCGGGGGGATCCGGAGACC. Its translation is CASSDLRGDPET. Given in full, the CDR3 is CASSDLRGDPETQYF. The variable domain in full, completed from reference TRBV2 and TRBJ2-5, reads EPEVTQTPSHQVTQMGQEVILRCVPISNHLYFYWYRQILGQKVEFLVSFYNNEISEKSEIFDDQFSVERPDGSNFTLKIRSTKLEDSAMYFCASSDLRGDPETQYFGPGTRLLVL.

A note on this clone: The read terminates 3 residues ahead of where the CDR3 ends, so the germline J gene completes it. The chain carries TRBV19 and TRBJ1-1, with a possible D match to TRBD1 (6 bases). Trimming cost V 4 bases and J 3 bases, with 15 bases left between them. The CDR3 length is 15 residues. CDR1 LNHDA and CDR2 SQIVND come from the germline V gene (reference sequence). The sequenced CDR3 bases are TGTGCCAGTAGTACTGGGGGGGGCGAGCACACTGAA. Translated: CASSTGGGEHTE. The entire CDR3 reads CASSTGGGEHTEAFF.

Comments on this clone: The read halts 3 residues ahead of the CDR3 end, with the missing end drawn from the germline J gene. The rearrangement uses TRBV5-1 and TRBJ1-1; 9 bases align to TRBD1. Per the germline V gene, CDR1 is SGHRS and CDR2 is YFSETQ. This CDR3 contains 16 residues. V was pared by 3 bases and J by 2 bases, with 8 bases of the junction left unmatched. This CDR3 reads CASSSTGTGFNTEAFF. Partial CDR3 DNA: TGCGCCAGCAGCTCAACCGGGACAGGGTTTAACACTGAA.

Points on this clone: The CDR3 goes on 3 residues after the read ends, and that part is filled in from the germline J gene. The gene calls are TRBV4-2 and TRBJ1-1; 7 bases map to TRBD1. Trimming cost V 4 bases and J 4 bases; bases outside gene matches: 6. CDR1 is LGHNA and CDR2 is YNFKEQ in the germline V gene. This CDR3 has 14 amino acids. The part of the CDR3 DNA that was read is TGTGCCAGCAGCCCTGGGACAGACCTCACTGAA. It codes for CASSPGTDLTE. The complete CDR3 reads CASSPGTDLTEAFF.

Concerning this clone: The read finishes 3 residues shy of the CDR3 end, and the germline J gene is used to complete it. The J gene is TRBJ1-6, the V gene TRBV2; D is possibly TRBD1 (5 bases). The CDR3 loop spans 14 amino acids. With 4 bases removed from V and 7 bases from J, the gap between germline ends came to 11 bases. Germline loops: CDR1 SNHLY, CDR2 FYNNEI. The CDR3 reads CASSVKGQNSPLHF. Partial CDR3 DNA: TGTGCCAGCAGTGTAAAGGGGCAGAATTCACCC.

Points on this clone: Read sequence stops 3 residues before the CDR3 end, and the germline J gene provides the missing end. The rearrangement joins TRBV7-9 to TRBJ2-5; maybe TRBD2 (7 bases). Germline V lookup: CDR1 SEHNR, CDR2 FQNEAQ (reference sequence). V was clipped by 5 bases and J by 2 bases, with 15 bases between them. This CDR3 spans 15 amino acids. The CDR3 reads CASSHGEGGQETQYF. The part of the CDR3 DNA that was read is TGTGCCAGCAGCCACGGAGAGGGGGGGCAAGAGACC. The entire variable domain, with the rest obtained from reference TRBV7-9 and TRBJ2-5, is as follows: DTGVSQNPRHKITKRGQNVTFRCDPISEHNRLYWYRQTLGQGPEFLTYFQNEAQLEKSRLLSDRFSAERPKGSFSTLEIQRTEQGDSAMYLCASSHGEGGQETQYFGPGTRLLVL.

On this clone: The sequenced fragment ends 3 residues before the CDR3 boundary, so the rest is inferred from the germline J gene. This sequence joins TRBV12-3 or TRBV12-4 and TRBJ1-6; D gene uncertain. With 6 bases removed from V and 5 bases from J, the gap between germline ends came to 11 bases. This CDR3 comprises 14 residues. CDR3 DNA (partial): TGTGCCAGCAGAAACACAGAGAATAATTCACCC. Protein sequence: CASRNTENNSP. The whole CDR3 protein is CASRNTENNSPLHF.

Concerning this clone: The CDR3 goes on 3 residues after the read ends, and that part is filled in from the germline J gene. The chain couples TRBV4-1 to TRBJ2-7; D tentatively reads TRBD1 or TRBD2 (5 bases each). Trimming cost V 0 bases and J 0 bases, with 18 bases left between them. This CDR3 contains 18 residues. Germline V gives CDR1 MGHRA, CDR2 YSYEKL. CDR3 loop: CASSQEQQGAVRSYEQYF. The sequenced part of the CDR3 DNA is TGCGCCAGCAGCCAAGAACAGCAGGGAGCCGTCCGCTCCTACGAG.

As for this clone: The CDR3 extends 3 residues past the end of the read, so its final part is completed from the germline J gene. The chain is built from TRBV5-1 and TRBJ2-3, with 14 nucleotides matching TRBD2. The CDR3 totals 20 residues. V lost 3 bases and J lost 3; bases outside the gene matches: 15. Germline values: CDR1 SGHRS, CDR2 YFSETQ. CDR3 sequence: CASSSDQRLAGGVVTDTQYF. CDR3 bases read: TGCGCCAGCAGCTCGGACCAACGACTAGCGGGGGGGGTCGTGACAGATACG.

The CDR3 reads CASSTVLPGQGTPGELFF. The CDR3 bases that were read are TGTGCCAGTAGTACCGTACTCCCGGGACAGGGTACCCCCGGGGAG. The chain carries TRBV19 and TRBJ2-2, with TRBD1 identical over 9 bases. The CDR3 end falls 3 residues outside the read, so it is completed with the germline J gene. The CDR3 spans 18 residues. Germline-derived CDR1 and CDR2 are LNHDA and SQIVND (reference sequence). V lost 4 bases to trimming and J lost 6 bases; unmatched junction nucleotides: 15.

On this clone: The sequence runs out 3 residues before the end of the CDR3; the remainder is reconstructed from the germline J gene. The chain couples TRBV5-1 to TRBJ2-5, with a possible D match to TRBD1 (6 bases). The CDR3 runs 16 residues. V lost 0 bases to trimming and J lost 1 base, with 13 bases between them. CDR1 is SGHRS, CDR2 YFSETQ, per germline. The CDR3: CASSLGWTDFQETQYF. CDR3 DNA (partial): TGCGCCAGCAGCTTGGGTTGGACAGACTTCCAAGAGACC.

With regard to this clone: Sequencing ends 3 residues short of the CDR3 end; the germline J gene provides the rest. The rearrangement links TRBV20-1 to TRBJ2-3; 10 bases are shared with TRBD2. There are 14 residues in the CDR3. Per the germline V gene, CDR1 is DFQATT and CDR2 is SNEGSKA (reference sequence). Incomplete CDR3 DNA: TGCAGTGCTAGAGAGCTAGCGGGGGCGGGGACG. This translates into CSARELAGAGT. The CDR3 reads in full as CSARELAGAGTQYF.

The CDR3 DNA, read in part, is TGTGCCAGTAGTATAGTCTCGGCTAGTACGGTTGAGACC. This codes for CASSIVSASTVET. The full CDR3 sequence reads CASSIVSASTVETQYF. This sequence joins TRBV19 and TRBJ2-5; D unresolved. Coverage ceases 3 residues before the CDR3 finishes, and the germline J gene fills in the end. Trimming took off 1 base at V and 5 bases at J, with 17 bases between the two ends. Per germline, CDR1 LNHDA and CDR2 SQIVND (reference sequence). The CDR3 has 16 residues.

Comments on this clone: The read comes to an end 3 residues before the CDR3 does, leaving the germline J gene to fill in the end. V gene TRBV20-1 combines with J gene TRBJ1-1; tentatively, D is TRBD1 (5 bases). V was clipped by 4 bases and J by 0 bases, with 9 bases between them. CDR1 is DFQATT, CDR2 SNEGSKA, per germline (reference sequence). The CDR3 covers 13 residues. The CDR3 loop is CSATDTMNTEAFF. Incomplete CDR3 DNA: TGCAGTGCTACGGACACGATGAACACTGAA.

As regards this clone: The read terminates 3 residues ahead of where the CDR3 ends, so the germline J gene completes it. The gene calls are TRBV4-2 and TRBJ2-6; D is perhaps TRBD2 (5 bases). Germline values: CDR1 LGHNA, CDR2 YNFKEQ. With 3 bases removed from V and 0 bases from J, the gap between germline ends came to 12 bases. This CDR3 has 17 residues. The CDR3 sequence is CASSHPGLSSGANVLTF. Partial CDR3 DNA: TGTGCCAGCAGCCACCCCGGACTGAGCTCTGGGGCCAACGTC.

In the case of this clone: The read gets to within 3 residues of the CDR3 end, and the germline J gene fills in the rest. The rearrangement joins TRBV29-1 to TRBJ2-1, with TRBD2 identical over 8 bases. The CDR3 spans 13 residues. Losses at the gene ends were 4 bases for V and 4 bases for J; bases not matched to a gene: 3. The germline CDR1 and CDR2 sequences are SQVTM and ANQGSEA. The CDR3 is CSVASGGYNEQFF. The DNA read from the CDR3 is TGCAGCGTTGCCAGCGGGGGTTACAATGAG.

Comments on this clone: The read comes to an end 3 residues before the CDR3 does, leaving the germline J gene to fill in the end. The genes are TRBV2 and TRBJ1-5; possible D gene TRBD1, 6 bases. CDR1 and CDR2 from the germline V gene are SNHLY and FYNNEI. The V end was cut by 6 bases, the J end by 6 bases, with 12 bases between. The CDR3 spans 13 residues. The CDR3 reads CASSSGQFQPQHF. The CDR3 bases that were read are TGTGCCAGCAGCAGTGGACAGTTTCAGCCC. The full variable domain, completed using reference TRBV2 and TRBJ1-5, is EPEVTQTPSHQVTQMGQEVILRCVPISNHLYFYWYRQILGQKVEFLVSFYNNEISEKSEIFDDQFSVERPDGSNFTLKIRSTKLEDSAMYFCASSSGQFQPQHFGDGTRLSIL.

Turning to this clone: The read ends 3 residues early relative to the CDR3; the germline J gene fills the gap. The V and J genes are TRBV19 and TRBJ1-5; D gene unclear. This CDR3 comprises 13 residues. CDR1 is LNHDA, CDR2 SQIVND, per germline (reference sequence). Trimming stripped 4 bases from V and 1 base from J, with 5 bases between. The sequenced CDR3 bases are TGTGCCAGTAGTACGGTCAGCAATCAGCCC. Its protein is CASSTVSNQP. The CDR3 in full is CASSTVSNQPQHF.

A remark on this clone: The CDR3 end is not reached by the read, which stops 3 residues before it; the germline J gene fills it in. The chain links TRBV3-1 (or the pseudogene TRBV3-2) to TRBJ2-3; no reliable D call. Between the trimmed V and J ends, which lost 2 bases and 0 bases, there was a span of 9 bases. Per germline, CDR1 LGHDT and CDR2 YNNKEL (reference sequence). This CDR3 comprises 15 residues. The sequenced CDR3 bases are TGTGCCAGCAGCCAATTTTCCACAAGCACAGATACG. Translated: CASSQFSTSTDT. The entire CDR3 reads CASSQFSTSTDTQYF.